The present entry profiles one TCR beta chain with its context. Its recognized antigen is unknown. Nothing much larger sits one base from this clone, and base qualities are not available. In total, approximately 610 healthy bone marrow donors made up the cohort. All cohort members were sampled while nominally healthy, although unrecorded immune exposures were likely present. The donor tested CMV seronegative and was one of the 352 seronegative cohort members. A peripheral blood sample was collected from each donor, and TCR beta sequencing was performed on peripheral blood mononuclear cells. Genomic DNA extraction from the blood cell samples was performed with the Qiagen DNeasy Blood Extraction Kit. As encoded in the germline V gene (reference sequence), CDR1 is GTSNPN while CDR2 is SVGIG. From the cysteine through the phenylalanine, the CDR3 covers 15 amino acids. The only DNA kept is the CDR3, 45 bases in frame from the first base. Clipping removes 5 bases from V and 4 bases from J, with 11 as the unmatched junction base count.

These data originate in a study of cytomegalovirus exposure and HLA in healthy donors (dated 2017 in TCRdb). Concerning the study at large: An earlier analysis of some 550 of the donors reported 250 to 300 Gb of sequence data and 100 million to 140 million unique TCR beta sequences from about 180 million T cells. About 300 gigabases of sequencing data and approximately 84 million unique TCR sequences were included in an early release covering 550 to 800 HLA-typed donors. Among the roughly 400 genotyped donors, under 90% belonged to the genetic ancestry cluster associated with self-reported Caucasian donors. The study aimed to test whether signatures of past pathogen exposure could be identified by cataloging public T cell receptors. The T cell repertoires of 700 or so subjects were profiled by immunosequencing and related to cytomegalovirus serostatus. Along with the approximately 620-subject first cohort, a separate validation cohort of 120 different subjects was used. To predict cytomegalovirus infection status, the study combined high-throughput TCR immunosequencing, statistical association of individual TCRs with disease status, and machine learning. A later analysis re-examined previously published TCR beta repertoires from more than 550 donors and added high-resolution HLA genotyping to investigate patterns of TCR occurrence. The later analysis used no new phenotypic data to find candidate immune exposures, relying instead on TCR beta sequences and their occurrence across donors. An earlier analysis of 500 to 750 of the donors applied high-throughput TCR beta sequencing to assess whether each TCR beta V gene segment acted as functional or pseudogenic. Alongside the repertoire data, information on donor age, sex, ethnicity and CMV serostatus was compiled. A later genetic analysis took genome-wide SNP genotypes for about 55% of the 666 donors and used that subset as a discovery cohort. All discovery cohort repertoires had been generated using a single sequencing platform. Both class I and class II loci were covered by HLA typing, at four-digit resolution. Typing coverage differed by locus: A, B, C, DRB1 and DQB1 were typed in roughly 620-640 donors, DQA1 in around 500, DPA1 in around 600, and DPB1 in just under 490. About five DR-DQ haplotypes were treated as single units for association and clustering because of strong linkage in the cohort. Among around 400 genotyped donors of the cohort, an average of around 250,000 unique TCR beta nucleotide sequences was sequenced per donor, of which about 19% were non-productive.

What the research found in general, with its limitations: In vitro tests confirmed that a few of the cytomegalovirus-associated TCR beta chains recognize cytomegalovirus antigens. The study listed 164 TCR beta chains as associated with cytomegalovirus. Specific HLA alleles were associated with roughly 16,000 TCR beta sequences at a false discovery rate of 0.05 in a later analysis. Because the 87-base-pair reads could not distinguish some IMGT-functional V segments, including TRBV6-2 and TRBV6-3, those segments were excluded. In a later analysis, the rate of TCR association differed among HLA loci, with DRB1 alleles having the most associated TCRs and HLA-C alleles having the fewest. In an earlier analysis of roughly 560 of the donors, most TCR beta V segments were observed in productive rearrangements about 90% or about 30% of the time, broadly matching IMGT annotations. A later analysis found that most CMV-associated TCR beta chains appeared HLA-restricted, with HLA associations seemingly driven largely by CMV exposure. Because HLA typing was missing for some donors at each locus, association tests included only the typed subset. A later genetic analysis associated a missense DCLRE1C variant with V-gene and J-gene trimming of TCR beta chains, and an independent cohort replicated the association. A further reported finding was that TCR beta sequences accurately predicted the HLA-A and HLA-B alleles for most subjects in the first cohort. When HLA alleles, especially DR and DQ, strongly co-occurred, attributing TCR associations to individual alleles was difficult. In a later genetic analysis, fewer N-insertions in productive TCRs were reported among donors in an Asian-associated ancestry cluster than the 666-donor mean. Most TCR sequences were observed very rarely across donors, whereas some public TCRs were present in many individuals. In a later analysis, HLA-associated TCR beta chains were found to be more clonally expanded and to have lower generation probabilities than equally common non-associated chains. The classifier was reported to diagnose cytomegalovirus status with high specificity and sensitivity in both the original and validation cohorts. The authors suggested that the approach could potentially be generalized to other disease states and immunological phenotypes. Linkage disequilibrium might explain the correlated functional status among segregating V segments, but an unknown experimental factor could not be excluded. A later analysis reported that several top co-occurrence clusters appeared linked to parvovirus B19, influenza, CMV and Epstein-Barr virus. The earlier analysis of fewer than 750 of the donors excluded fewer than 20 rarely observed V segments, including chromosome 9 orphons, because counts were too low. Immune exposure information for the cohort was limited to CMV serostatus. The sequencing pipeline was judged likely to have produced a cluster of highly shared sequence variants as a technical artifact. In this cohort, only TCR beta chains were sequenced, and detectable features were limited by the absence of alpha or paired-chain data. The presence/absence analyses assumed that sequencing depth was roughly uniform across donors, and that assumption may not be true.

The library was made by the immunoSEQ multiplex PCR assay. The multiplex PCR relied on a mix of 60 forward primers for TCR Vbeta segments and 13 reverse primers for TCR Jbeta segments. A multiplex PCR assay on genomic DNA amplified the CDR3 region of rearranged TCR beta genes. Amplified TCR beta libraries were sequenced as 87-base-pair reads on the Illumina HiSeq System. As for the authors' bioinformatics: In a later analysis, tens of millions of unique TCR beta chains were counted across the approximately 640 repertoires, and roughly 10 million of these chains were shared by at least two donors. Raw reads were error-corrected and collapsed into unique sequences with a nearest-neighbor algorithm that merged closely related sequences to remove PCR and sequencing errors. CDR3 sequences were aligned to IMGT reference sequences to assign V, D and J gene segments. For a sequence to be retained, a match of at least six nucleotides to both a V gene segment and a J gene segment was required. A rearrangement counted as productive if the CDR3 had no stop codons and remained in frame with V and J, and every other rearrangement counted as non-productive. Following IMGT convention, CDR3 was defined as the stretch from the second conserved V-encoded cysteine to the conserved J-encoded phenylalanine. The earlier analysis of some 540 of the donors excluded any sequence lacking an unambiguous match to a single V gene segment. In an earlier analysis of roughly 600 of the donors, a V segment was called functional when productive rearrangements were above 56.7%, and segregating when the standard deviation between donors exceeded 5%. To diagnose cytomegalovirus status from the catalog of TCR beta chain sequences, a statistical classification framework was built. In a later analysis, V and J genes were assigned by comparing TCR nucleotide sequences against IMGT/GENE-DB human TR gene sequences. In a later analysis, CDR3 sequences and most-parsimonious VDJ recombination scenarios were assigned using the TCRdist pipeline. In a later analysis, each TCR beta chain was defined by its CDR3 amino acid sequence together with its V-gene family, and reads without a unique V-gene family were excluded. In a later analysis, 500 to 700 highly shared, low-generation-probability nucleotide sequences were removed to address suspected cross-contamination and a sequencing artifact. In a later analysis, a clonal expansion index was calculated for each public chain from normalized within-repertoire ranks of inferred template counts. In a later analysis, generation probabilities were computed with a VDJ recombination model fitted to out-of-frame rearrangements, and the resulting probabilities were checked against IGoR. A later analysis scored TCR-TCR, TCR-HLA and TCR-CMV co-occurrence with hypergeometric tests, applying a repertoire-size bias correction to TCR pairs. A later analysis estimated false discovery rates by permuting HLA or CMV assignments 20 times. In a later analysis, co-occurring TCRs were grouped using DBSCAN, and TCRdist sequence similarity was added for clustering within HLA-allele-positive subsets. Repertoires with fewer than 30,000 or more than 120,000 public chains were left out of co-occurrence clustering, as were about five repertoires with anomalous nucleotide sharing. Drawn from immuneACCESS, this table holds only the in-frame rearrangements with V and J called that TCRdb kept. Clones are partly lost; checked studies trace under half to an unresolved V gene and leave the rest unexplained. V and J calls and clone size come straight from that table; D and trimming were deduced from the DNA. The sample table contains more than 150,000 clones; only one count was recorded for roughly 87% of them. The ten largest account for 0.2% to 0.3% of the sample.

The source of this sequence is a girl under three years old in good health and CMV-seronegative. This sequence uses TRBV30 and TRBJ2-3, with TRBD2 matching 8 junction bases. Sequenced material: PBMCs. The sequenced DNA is TGTGCCTGGGACCATTACGCGGGAGGTTCAGATACGCAGTATTTT. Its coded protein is CAWDHYAGGSDTQYF.